This is a list of T cell receptor beta chains from one sample in a study of T-cell reconstitution after alpha-beta-depleted transplantation in children. MiXCR was run by TCRdb on the PCR reads, yielding one entry per CDR3 protein. The data contain about 200,000 distinct CDR3 sequences, around 9.2% of them seen just once; the ten biggest clones take up less than 40%. This material consisted of PBMCs, mostly from graft donor cells, taken 360 days after TCRalphabeta/CD19-depleted stem cell transplant. Source of these receptors: a male patient between 2 and 9 years old who had a stem cell transplant for acute myeloid leukemia, so the T cells may come from the graft donor. The CDR3 runs from the conserved cysteine through the conserved F or W. A D gene is named only where the DNA matches it firmly. Size tells how often a clone was seen (once, few, many) or the class of an expanded clone, and some rows leave it out.

J	size	D	V	CDR3	DNA
TRBJ2-2	-	TRBD2	TRBV20-1	CSARGPGLATGELFF	TGCAGTGCTAGGGGGCCGGGACTAGCGACCGGGGAGCTGTTTTTT
TRBJ1-1	many	-	TRBV3-1	CASSGDGGEAFF	TGTGCCAGCAGCGGGGACGGAGGAGAAGCTTTCTTT
TRBJ2-1	many	-	TRBV10-3	CAIQGGGNEQFF	TGTGCCATCCAGGGTGGGGGGAATGAGCAGTTCTTC
TRBJ1-5	few	TRBD1	TRBV7-2	CASSLGDRFSGPQHF	TGTGCCAGCAGCTTAGGGGACAGGTTTAGCGGGCCCCAGCATTTT
TRBJ2-5	-	TRBD1	TRBV29-1	CSATGTETGETQYF	TGCAGCGCTACGGGGACAGAGACCGGGGAGACCCAGTACTTC
TRBJ1-5	few	TRBD1	TRBV12-3/TRBV12-4	CASRPGTGESQPQHF	TGTGCCAGCAGACCCGGGACAGGGGAGAGTCAGCCCCAGCATTTT
TRBJ2-2	many	TRBD2	TRBV4-3	CASSHASGANTGELFF	TGCGCCAGCAGCCATGCTAGCGGGGCGAACACCGGGGAGCTGTTTTTT
TRBJ2-6	-	-	TRBV11-2	CASSLEPGVYSGANVLTF	TGTGCCAGCAGCTTAGAGCCAGGGGTTTACTCTGGGGCCAACGTCCTGACTTTC
TRBJ2-5	many	TRBD2	TRBV5-5	CASNGGALQWTQYF	TGTGCCAGCAACGGGGGGGCCCTTCAATGGACCCAGTACTTC
TRBJ2-1	many	TRBD2	TRBV5-1	CASSGLAGGLYEQFF	TGCGCCAGCAGCGGATTAGCGGGAGGGCTATATGAGCAGTTCTTC
TRBJ1-2	many	-	TRBV12-3/TRBV12-4	CASSPSPSDYGYTF	TGTGCCAGCAGTCCCTCGCCCAGCGATTATGGCTACACCTTC
TRBJ2-7	many	TRBD1	TRBV10-3	CAISESVQGARDEQYF	TGTGCCATCAGTGAGTCGGTACAGGGGGCCAGGGACGAGCAGTACTTC
TRBJ2-7	many	TRBD1	TRBV4-2	CASSETGYEQYF	TGTGCCAGCAGCGAGACAGGGTACGAGCAGTACTTC
TRBJ2-4	-	TRBD1	TRBV20-1	CSAREFPQGNIQYF	TGCAGTGCTAGAGAATTCCCACAGGGGAACATTCAGTACTTC
TRBJ2-3	-	TRBD2	TRBV7-3	CASSYHGAGLVVWITLVNTDTQYF	TGTGCCAGCAGCTATCACGGCGCGGGACTAGTCGTCTGGATAACCCTTGTAAACACAGATACGCAGTATTTT
TRBJ2-5	many	-	TRBV20-1	CSAKVETQYF	TGCAGTGCTAAGGTAGAGACCCAGTACTTC
TRBJ1-1	-	-	TRBV12-3/TRBV12-4	CASSQSGTPNTEAFF	TGTGCCAGCAGCCAAAGCGGGACACCAAACACTGAAGCTTTCTTT
TRBJ2-1	many	-	TRBV9	CASSVGDRGSSYNEQFF	TGTGCCAGCAGCGTAGGGGATCGGGGGAGCTCCTACAATGAGCAGTTCTTC
TRBJ1-1	few	-	TRBV6-5	CASSLPGQRTMNTEAFF	TGTGCCAGCAGTTTACCGGGACAAAGGACTATGAACACTGAAGCTTTCTTT
TRBJ2-6	few	-	TRBV5-1	CASTESRVASGANVLTF	TGCGCCAGCACTGAGTCCAGGGTGGCGTCTGGGGCCAACGTCCTGACTTTC
TRBJ2-5	few	-	TRBV6-2/TRBV6-3	CASSYSPRQPLQETQYF	TGTGCCAGCAGTTACTCGCCGAGACAGCCTCTCCAAGAGACCCAGTACTTC
TRBJ2-1	many	-	TRBV5-1	CASSTYTSSGYNEQFF	TGCGCCAGCAGCACTTACACCTCCTCGGGCTACAATGAGCAGTTCTTC
TRBJ2-7	-	TRBD2	TRBV25-1	CASSKLTSGPNSYEQYF	TGTGCCAGCAGCAAGCTAACTAGCGGGCCGAACTCCTACGAGCAGTACTTC
TRBJ2-3	many	-	TRBV5-5	CASSLDGGASTDTQYF	TGTGCCAGCAGCTTGGATGGGGGAGCTAGCACAGATACGCAGTATTTT
TRBJ1-6	-	TRBD1	TRBV7-9	CASSVRDRASPLHF	TGTGCCAGCAGCGTCCGGGACAGGGCTTCACCCCTCCACTTT
TRBJ2-2	many	-	TRBV4-3	CASSPLNYYTGELFF	TGCGCCAGCAGCCCCCTCAATTATTACACCGGGGAGCTGTTTTTT
TRBJ2-1	-	TRBD2	TRBV12-3/TRBV12-4	CASRPTSGGRPNEQFF	TGTGCCAGCAGGCCTACTAGCGGTGGGAGGCCCAATGAGCAGTTCTTC